The clone carrying this T cell receptor (beta chain) was counted at least ten times. Antigen: not known. The source of the sample is a study of T-cell reconstitution after alpha-beta-depleted transplantation in children. Study-level findings and limits: Several patients had high TCRbeta diversity at day 60; it came from surviving recipient T cells and thymic progenitors. From newly produced T cells came most of the T-cell counts and diversity one year after transplant. As was reported, about two months after transplant, alpha-beta T cells came from several hundred expanded graft clones.

Unique molecular identifiers were used in preparing the TCRbeta library. TCRdb ran MiXCR on the PCR reads and lists one entry per CDR3 protein. Here the sample spans 200,000 to 300,000 distinct CDR3 sequences, about 25% being singletons. CDR1 is DFQATT, CDR2 SNEGSKA, per germline (reference sequence). The V gene end was trimmed by 0 bases and the J gene end by 5 bases; junction bases not matched to a gene: 13. The CDR3 is 18 amino acids. The receptor comes from a girl aged 2-9 years with Fanconi anemia, due to receive a stem cell transplant. V and J are TRBV20-1 and TRBJ2-5, with 12 bases aligning to TRBD2. This sample comprised PBMCs, obtained before TCRalphabeta/CD19-depleted stem cell transplant. Here the CDR3 DNA reads TGCAGTGCTAGAGATCGTGGACTAGCGGGAACCGCTCGGGAGACCCAGTACTTC. It codes for CSARDRGLAGTARETQYF.